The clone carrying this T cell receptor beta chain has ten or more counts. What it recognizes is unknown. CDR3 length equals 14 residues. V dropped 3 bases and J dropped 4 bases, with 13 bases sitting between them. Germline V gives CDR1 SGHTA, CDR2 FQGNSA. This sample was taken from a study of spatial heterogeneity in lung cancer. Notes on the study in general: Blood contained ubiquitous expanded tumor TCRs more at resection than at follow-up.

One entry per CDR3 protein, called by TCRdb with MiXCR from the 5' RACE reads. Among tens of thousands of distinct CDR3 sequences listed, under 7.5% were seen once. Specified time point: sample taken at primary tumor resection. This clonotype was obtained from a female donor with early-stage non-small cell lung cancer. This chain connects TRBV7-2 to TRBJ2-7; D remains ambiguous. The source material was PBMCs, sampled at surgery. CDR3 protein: CASSLPNILYEQYF. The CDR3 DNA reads TGTGCCAGCAGCTTGCCGAACATCTTATACGAGCAGTACTTC.